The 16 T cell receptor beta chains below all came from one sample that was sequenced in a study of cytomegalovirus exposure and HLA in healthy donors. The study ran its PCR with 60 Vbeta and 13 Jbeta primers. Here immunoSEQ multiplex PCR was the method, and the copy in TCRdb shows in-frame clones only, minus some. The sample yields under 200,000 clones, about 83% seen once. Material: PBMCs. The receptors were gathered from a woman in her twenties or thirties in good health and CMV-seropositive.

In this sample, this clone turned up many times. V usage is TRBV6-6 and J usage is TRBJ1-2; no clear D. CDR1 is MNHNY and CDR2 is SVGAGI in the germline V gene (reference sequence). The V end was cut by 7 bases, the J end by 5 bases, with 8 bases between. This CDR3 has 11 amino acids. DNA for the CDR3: TGTGCCAGCAAACAGTATTATGGCTACACCTTC. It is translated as CASKQYYGYTF.

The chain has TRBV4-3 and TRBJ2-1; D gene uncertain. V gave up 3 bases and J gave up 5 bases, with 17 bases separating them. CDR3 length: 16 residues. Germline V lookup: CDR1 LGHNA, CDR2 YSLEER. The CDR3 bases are TGCGCCAGCAGCCACCCCTGGGCTTCGTGCGACAATGAGCAGTTCTTC. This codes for CASSHPWASCDNEQFF.

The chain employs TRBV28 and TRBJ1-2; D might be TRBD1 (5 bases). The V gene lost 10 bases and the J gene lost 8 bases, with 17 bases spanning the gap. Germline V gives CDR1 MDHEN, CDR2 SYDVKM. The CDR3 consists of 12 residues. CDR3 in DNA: TGTGCCACTGGGGCGCTTAAGGGGGGCTACACCTTC. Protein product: CATGALKGGYTF.

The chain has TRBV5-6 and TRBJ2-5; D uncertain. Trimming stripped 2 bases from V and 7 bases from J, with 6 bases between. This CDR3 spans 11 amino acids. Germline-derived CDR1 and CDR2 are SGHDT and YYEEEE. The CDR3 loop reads CASSFGGTQYF. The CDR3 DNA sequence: TGTGCCAGCAGCTTTGGCGGGACCCAGTACTTC.

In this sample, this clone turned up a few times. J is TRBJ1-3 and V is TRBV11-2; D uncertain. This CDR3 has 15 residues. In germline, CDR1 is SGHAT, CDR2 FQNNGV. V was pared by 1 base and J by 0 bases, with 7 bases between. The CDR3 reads CASSLARSSGNTIYF. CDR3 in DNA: TGTGCCAGCAGCTTAGCCAGAAGCTCTGGAAACACCATATATTTT.

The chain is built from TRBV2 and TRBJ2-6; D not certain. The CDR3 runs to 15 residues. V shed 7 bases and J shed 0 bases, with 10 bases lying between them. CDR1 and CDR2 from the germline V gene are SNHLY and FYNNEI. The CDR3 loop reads CASTSVGSGANVLTF. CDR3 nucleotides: TGTGCCAGCACGTCGGTCGGCTCTGGGGCCAACGTCCTGACTTTC.

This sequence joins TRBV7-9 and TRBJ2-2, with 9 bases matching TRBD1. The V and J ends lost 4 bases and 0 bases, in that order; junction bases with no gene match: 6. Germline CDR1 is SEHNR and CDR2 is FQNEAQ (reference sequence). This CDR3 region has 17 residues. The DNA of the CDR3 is TGTGCCAGCAGCTCAAAAACAGGGGGCGCGAACACCGGGGAGCTGTTTTTT. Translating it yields CASSSKTGGANTGELFF.

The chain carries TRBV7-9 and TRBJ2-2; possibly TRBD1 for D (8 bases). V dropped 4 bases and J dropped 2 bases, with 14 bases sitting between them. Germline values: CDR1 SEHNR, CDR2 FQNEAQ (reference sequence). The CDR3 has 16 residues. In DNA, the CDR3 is TGTGCCAGCAGCTCCGGGGGGACAGGTAACACCGGGGAGCTGTTTTTT. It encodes CASSSGGTGNTGELFF.

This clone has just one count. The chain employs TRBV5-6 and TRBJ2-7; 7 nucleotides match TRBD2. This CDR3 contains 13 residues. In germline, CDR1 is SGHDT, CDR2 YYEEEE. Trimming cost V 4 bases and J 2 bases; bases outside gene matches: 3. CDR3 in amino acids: CASSLAATYEQYF. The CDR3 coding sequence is TGTGCCAGCAGCCTAGCGGCTACCTACGAGCAGTACTTC.

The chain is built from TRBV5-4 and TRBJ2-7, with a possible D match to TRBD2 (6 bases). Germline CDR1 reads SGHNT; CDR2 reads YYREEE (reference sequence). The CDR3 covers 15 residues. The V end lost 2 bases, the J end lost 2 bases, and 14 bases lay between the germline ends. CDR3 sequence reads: CASSFGASEAYEQYF. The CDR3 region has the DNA TGTGCCAGCAGCTTTGGGGCTAGCGAAGCCTACGAGCAGTACTTC. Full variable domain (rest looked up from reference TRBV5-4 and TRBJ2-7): ETGVTQSPTHLIKTRGQQVTLRCSSQSGHNTVSWYQQALGQGPQFIFQYYREEENGRGNFPPRFSGLQFPNYSSELNVNALELDDSALYLCASSFGASEAYEQYFGPGTRLTVT.

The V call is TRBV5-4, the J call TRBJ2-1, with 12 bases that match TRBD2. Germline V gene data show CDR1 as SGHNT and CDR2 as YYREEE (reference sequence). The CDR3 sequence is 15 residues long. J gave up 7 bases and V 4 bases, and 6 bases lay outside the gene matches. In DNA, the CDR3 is TGTGCCAGCAGCGCGACTAGCGGGAGCCATAATGAGCAGTTCTTC. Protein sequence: CASSATSGSHNEQFF.

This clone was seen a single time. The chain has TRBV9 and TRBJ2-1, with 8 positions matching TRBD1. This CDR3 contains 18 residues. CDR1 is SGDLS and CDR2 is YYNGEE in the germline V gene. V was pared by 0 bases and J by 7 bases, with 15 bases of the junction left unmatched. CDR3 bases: TGTGCCAGCAGCGTAGGGGCTCGGGCAGGGGGCTTCAGTAATGAGCAGTTCTTC. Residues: CASSVGARAGGFSNEQFF.

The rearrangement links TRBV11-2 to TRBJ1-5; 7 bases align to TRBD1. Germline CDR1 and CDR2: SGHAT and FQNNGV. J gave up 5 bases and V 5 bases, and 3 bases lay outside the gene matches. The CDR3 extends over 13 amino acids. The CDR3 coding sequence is TGTGCCAGCAGCACCGACAGGGATCAGCCCCAGCATTTT. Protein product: CASSTDRDQPQHF.

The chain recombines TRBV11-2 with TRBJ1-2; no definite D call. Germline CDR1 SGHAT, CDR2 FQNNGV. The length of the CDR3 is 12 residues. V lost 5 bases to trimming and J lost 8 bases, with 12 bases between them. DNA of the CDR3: TGTGCCAGCAGCCAGTCACAGACGGGCTACACCTTC. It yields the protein CASSQSQTGYTF.

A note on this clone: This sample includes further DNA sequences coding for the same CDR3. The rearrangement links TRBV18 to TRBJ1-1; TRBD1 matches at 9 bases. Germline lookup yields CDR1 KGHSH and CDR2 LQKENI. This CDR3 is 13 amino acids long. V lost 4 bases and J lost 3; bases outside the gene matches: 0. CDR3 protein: CASSRQGDTEAFF. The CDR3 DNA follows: TGTGCCAGCTCACGACAGGGGGACACTGAAGCTTTCTTT.

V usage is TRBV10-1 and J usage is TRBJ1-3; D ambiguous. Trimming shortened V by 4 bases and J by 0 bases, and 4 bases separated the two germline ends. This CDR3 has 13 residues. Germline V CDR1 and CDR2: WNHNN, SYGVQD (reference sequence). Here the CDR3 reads CASSASSGNTIYF. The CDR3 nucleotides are TGCGCCAGCAGTGCCAGCTCTGGAAACACCATATATTTT.